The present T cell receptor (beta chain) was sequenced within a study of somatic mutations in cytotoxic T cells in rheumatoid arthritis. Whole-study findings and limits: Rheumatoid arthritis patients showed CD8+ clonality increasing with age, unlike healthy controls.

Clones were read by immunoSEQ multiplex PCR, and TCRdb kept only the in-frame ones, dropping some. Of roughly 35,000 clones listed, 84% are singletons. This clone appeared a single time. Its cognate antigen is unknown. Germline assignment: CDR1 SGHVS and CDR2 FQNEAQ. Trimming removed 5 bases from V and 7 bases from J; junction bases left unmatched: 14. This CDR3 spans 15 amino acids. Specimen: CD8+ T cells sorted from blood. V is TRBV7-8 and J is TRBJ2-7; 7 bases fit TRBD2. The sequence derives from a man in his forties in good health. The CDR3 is CASSLSGTAGREQYF. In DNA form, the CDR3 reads TGTGCCAGCAGCCTAAGTGGGACCGCCGGGAGGGAGCAGTACTTC. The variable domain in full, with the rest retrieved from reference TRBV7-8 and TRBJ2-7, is GAGVSQSPRYKVAKRGQDVALRCDPISGHVSLFWYQQALGQGPEFLTYFQNEAQLDKSGLPSDRFFAERPEGSVSTLKIQRTQQEDSAVYLCASSLSGTAGREQYFGPGTRLTVT.